The source of this T cell receptor beta chain is a study of beta chain features in type 1 diabetes (dated by TCRdb to 2017 to 2018). For context, the study as a whole: No differences in mean age, gender distribution, total cell number or subset yield were found between patients and healthy donors. A total of approximately 99,000,000 sorted cells were examined across all samples, and RNA yield correlated strongly with the number of cells per subset. In the study, TCRB repertoires of sorted circulating CD4+ T cell subsets from recently diagnosed type 1 diabetes patients were compared with those of matched healthy donors. Naive and central memory subsets were obtained from all 30 or so donors, but regulatory and stem cell-like memory subsets were isolated from only 8 patients and roughly 8 healthy donors.

The entire amount of isolated RNA was reverse transcribed using the High Capacity cDNA Reverse Transcription Kit, so the sequenced TCRB transcripts were expressed ones. Deep immunoSEQ sequencing was performed on naive, central memory and regulatory T cell samples, with an average of roughly 3.5 million total reads per sample. After sorted cells were lysed in RLT buffer, RNA was extracted with DNase-treated RNeasy Micro or Mini kits, with the choice depending on cell number. Each cell subset was processed on its own to prevent cross-contamination, while patient and healthy donor samples were processed together. The immunoSEQ multiplex PCR was used to amplify TCRB sequences from cDNA, yielding 87-bp fragments that span the CDR3 region. Sequencing of the amplicons was done on the Illumina HiSeq platform. Turning to the authors' computational methods: PCR bias was computationally corrected using synthetic template baselines, reads within Hamming distance 2 were collapsed, and singletons that could not be merged were discarded. Reads were aligned against IMGT to assign V, D and J genes, CDR3 length and insertions or deletions at six rearrangement sites. Within each subset, clonotype counts were normalized to the number of sorted cells before true diversity and Gini coefficients were calculated with the tcR R package. The overlap coefficient, calculated on TCRB nucleotide sequences, was used to quantify repertoire sharing. Here the immuneACCESS table is served through TCRdb, limited to in-frame sequences with V and J called. Missing clones are a known gap in these copies; in checked studies unresolved V genes cover under half, and the rest lacks a known reason. From that table come the V and J calls and clone size; the DNA was used to work out D and trimming. The sample includes roughly 150,000 clones, with around 8% observed a single time. The top ten hold 0.45% to 0.55% of the sample.

Findings and caveats that apply to the study as a whole: Shorter templates might be favored by PCR, yet because patient and control samples were amplified and corrected together, any such skew would affect both groups equally. Because cDNA rather than genomic DNA was sequenced, highly expressing activated cells could have been over-represented, although no difference in activation and CD3 levels was found between groups. Naive, central memory and regulatory TCRB repertoires appeared more similar among patients than among healthy donors. Fewer insertions and more nucleotide deletions at VDJ recombination sites were observed in patients with type 1 diabetes, implying thymic rearrangement abnormalities. HLA sub-analyses involved small numbers of individuals, so any influence of HLA type on TCRB rearrangement remained unresolved. In all four CD4+ subsets, TCRB CDR3 length was moderately but significantly shorter in type 1 diabetes patients.

Comments on this clone: Which antigen it targets is not known. No per-base quality is available; no much larger clone lies one base away.

Each donor gave one peripheral blood draw, averaging approximately 0.12 L, which was collected into heparinised tubes. Using a panel that included CD45RO, CCR7, CD25, CD127, CD95 and CD27, naive, central memory, regulatory and stem cell-like memory CD4+ T cells were sorted on a BD FACSAria II. Purity was above 98% for every sorted population. PBMCs were isolated right away by Lymphoprep density gradient centrifugation and were stained directly, without culture. So that batch effects would be minimized, each experiment stained and sorted samples in pairs, pairing one healthy donor with one patient. This sequence originates from a woman between 18 and 30 years old with type 1 diabetes. Sequenced input: central memory CD4+ T cells from blood.

The bases are TGTGCCAGCAGCGCCGGACAGGTTCACACTGAAGCTTTCTTT. Its translation is CASSAGQVHTEAFF. Recombination connected TRBV9 to TRBJ1-1, and 7 bases in between align with TRBD1. The CDR3 sequence holds 14 residues, the cysteine and phenylalanine included. The only DNA kept is the CDR3, 42 bases in frame from the first base. The germline V gene gives CDR1 as SGDLS and CDR2 as YYNGEE. V has 3 bases trimmed and J has 3 bases trimmed; junction bases matching no gene number 5.